The T cell receptor beta chain described here comes from a study of T cells after posttransplantation cyclophosphamide. The germline gives CDR1 MNHNS, CDR2 SASEGT. V lost 9 bases and J 7 bases, leaving 9 bases between the germline ends. The CDR3 covers 11 residues. Measured with immunoSEQ multiplex PCR; TCRdb has only the in-frame clones, and not every one. This table has 12,000 or so clones, about 90% appearing once. A marrow graft followed busulfan-fludarabine conditioning, with cyclophosphamide on days +3 and +4. The material was PBMCs, obtained after allogeneic stem cell transplant with posttransplant cyclophosphamide. The sequence derives from a female patient in her 30s who received an allogeneic stem cell transplant from an unrelated donor, was CMV-positive, and had no GVHD. Some T cells may be graft donor cells. The chain carries TRBV6-1 and TRBJ1-4; D is uncertain. This CDR3 is CASRLSEKLFF. For the CDR3, the DNA is TGTGCCAGTCGACTGAGTGAAAAACTGTTTTTT.